This T cell receptor (beta chain) stems from a study of CD8 T cells in ankylosing spondylitis. Study conclusions and caveats: As for the disease-linked clones, they showed a CD8+ phenotype and occurred at relatively low frequencies in peripheral blood. Seemingly distinctive of ankylosing spondylitis blood was a TCR beta motif formed by eight highly homologous variants.

One entry per CDR3 protein, called by TCRdb with MiXCR from the 5' RACE reads. The sample records a few hundred thousand distinct CDR3 sequences, roughly 8% being singletons. The CDR3 has 17 residues. Germline V gives CDR1 SGDLS, CDR2 YYNGEE. J was trimmed by 4 bases and V by 0 bases; bases with no gene match: 7. For this clonotype: The antigen remains undetermined.

What was sequenced was blood, either unsorted or a sorted T cell fraction (not recorded which). This TCR derives from a male donor with ankylosing spondylitis. V usage is TRBV9 and J usage is TRBJ1-3, with 10 bases lining up with TRBD1. This CDR3 is CASSVDSGTGVGNTIYF. CDR3 sequence (DNA): TGTGCCAGCAGCGTAGATTCCGGGACAGGGGTCGGAAACACCATATATTTT.